The T cell receptor (beta chain) under discussion was sequenced for a study of T cells in Graves' hyperthyroidism and ophthalmopathy. On the study more broadly: Peripheral blood specimens were obtained at initial diagnosis, prior to any treatment.

Amplification of TCR beta CDR3 regions was performed using RNA transcripts as template. The HTBI set primed first-round TCR CDR3 RT-PCR. TCRdb reanalysed the multiplex PCR reads using MiXCR and keeps one entry per CDR3 protein. The sample yields some 690,000 distinct CDR3 sequences, around a sixth seen once. No progression to ophthalmopathy during 18 months of follow-up defined stable disease. The sample holds a few counts of this clonotype. V lost 0 bases to trimming and J lost 6 bases, with 12 bases between them. This CDR3 spans 14 amino acids. In germline, CDR1 is MRHNA, CDR2 SNTAGT. This TCR was recovered from a man over 45 with Graves' hyperthyroidism. The chain links TRBV6-4 to TRBJ2-7, with D perhaps matching TRBD2 (5 bases). The material sequenced was blood. The DNA of the CDR3 is TGTGCCAGCAGTGACTCCGGGGATCCTAGCGAGCAGTACTTC. Translation gives CASSDSGDPSEQYF.